A single sample gave rise to the 32 T cell receptor beta chains below, sequenced in a study of Ad26.COV2.S vaccination and SARS-CoV-2 variants. Only in-frame clones appear in the TCRdb table, and some are missing; sequencing was by immunoSEQ multiplex PCR. The sample contains about 440,000 clones, about 92% of which appear only once. Treatment noted: roughly 19 received Ad26.COV2.S at low or high dose, single or two shots; several received placebo; per-sample allocation not given. It was on day 63 after the first vaccine or placebo injection that samples were taken. Sequencing was performed on peripheral blood, taken in a trial of Ad26.COV2.S vaccine versus placebo. The receptors were sampled from a person between 18 and 60 years old who received the Ad26.COV2.S COVID-19 vaccine or a placebo.

The rearrangement joins TRBV6-1 to TRBJ2-1, with TRBD1 matching over 9 bases. This CDR3 is 16 amino acids long. With V trimmed by 4 bases and J by 4 bases, 8 bases remained unmatched. Germline V gives CDR1 MNHNS, CDR2 SASEGT. The CDR3 sequence is CASSALTGGSYNEQFF. The CDR3 DNA reads TGTGCCAGCAGTGCACTGACAGGGGGGTCATACAATGAGCAGTTCTTC.

The gene calls are TRBV4-2 and TRBJ2-1; D perhaps matches TRBD2 (7 bases). Germline CDR1 and CDR2: LGHNA and YNFKEQ. Trimming removed 0 bases from V and 4 bases from J, with 13 bases in between. The CDR3 sequence is 16 residues long. CDR3: CASSQEAGRGYNEQFF. CDR3 bases: TGTGCCAGCAGCCAAGAGGCGGGGAGGGGGTACAATGAGCAGTTCTTC.

The chain uses TRBV19 and TRBJ1-1; D remains unclear. Per germline, CDR1 LNHDA and CDR2 SQIVND (reference sequence). The V and J ends lost 2 bases and 0 bases respectively, with 10 bases between them. The CDR3 extends over 15 amino acids. CDR3 sequence: CASSIRPTLNTEAFF. Here the CDR3 DNA reads TGTGCCAGTAGTATAAGGCCAACTTTGAACACTGAAGCTTTCTTT.

This clone occurred once. The J gene is TRBJ1-2, the V gene TRBV9; D is undetermined. Germline values: CDR1 SGDLS, CDR2 YYNGEE. Trimming shortened V by 0 bases and J by 4 bases, and 13 bases separated the two germline ends. This CDR3 has 15 residues. CDR3 sequence (DNA): TGTGCCAGCAGCGTAGATTTAACGCGGAGCTATGGCTACACCTTC. Translated, it gives CASSVDLTRSYGYTF.

In its sample, this clone was seen once. The V call is TRBV9, the J call TRBJ2-1, with D perhaps given as TRBD1 or TRBD2 (6 bases each). CDR1 and CDR2 from the germline V gene are SGDLS and YYNGEE. The CDR3 sequence is 15 residues long. V dropped 5 bases and J dropped 4 bases, with 16 bases sitting between them. CDR3 loop: CASSKGGTDYNEQFF. The DNA for the CDR3 is TGTGCCAGCAGTAAGGGGGGTACCGATTACAATGAGCAGTTCTTC.

The chain has TRBV2 and TRBJ2-5; TRBD2 might be the D (6 bases). With 5 bases removed from V and 3 bases from J, the gap between germline ends came to 10 bases. The CDR3 loop spans 13 amino acids. Germline V gene data show CDR1 as SNHLY and CDR2 as FYNNEI. The CDR3 nucleotides are TGTGCCAGCAGTTGGGACTGGAAAGAGACCCAGTACTTC. Encoded protein: CASSWDWKETQYF.

The chain joins TRBV5-4 to TRBJ1-3, with 8 bases matching TRBD1. The V gene end was trimmed by 3 bases and the J gene end by 0 bases; junction bases not matched to a gene: 8. Per germline, CDR1 SGHNT and CDR2 YYREEE (reference sequence). The CDR3 spans 17 residues. CDR3 DNA sequence: TGTGCCAGCAGCTCCCGACAGGGGTCCTTCTCTGGAAACACCATATATTTT. It encodes CASSSRQGSFSGNTIYF.

Note on this clone: One junction end does not reproduce the germline sequence, and a read error may be involved. This chain links TRBV19 with TRBJ1-1; no firm D call. The CDR3 is made up of 15 amino acids. CDR1 and CDR2 (germline): LNHDA, SQIVND (reference sequence). CDR3 nucleotides: TGTGCCAGTAGAATAGGACTGACGGAGAGATCCGAAGCTTTCTTT. Its translation: CASRIGLTERSEAFF.

The V call is TRBV5-6, the J call TRBJ2-7; TRBD2 matches at 9 bases. This CDR3 has 14 amino acids. CDR1 is SGHDT, CDR2 YYEEEE, per germline. V was clipped by 4 bases and J by 5 bases; unmatched bases: 7. DNA of the CDR3: TGTGCCAGCAGCCCCGGGACTAGCAGGAACGAGCAGTACTTC. It yields the protein CASSPGTSRNEQYF.

This chain connects TRBV7-9 to TRBJ2-3, with D possibly matching TRBD1 (6 bases). CDR3 length: 14 residues. Germline V gene lookup returns CDR1 SEHNR and CDR2 FQNEAQ (reference sequence). The V and J ends lost 5 bases and 0 bases respectively, with 9 bases between them. CDR3 DNA sequence: TGTGCCAGCAGCCCGAGGGGGAGCACAGATACGCAGTATTTT. Protein sequence: CASSPRGSTDTQYF.

The chain recombines TRBV15 with TRBJ1-5; perhaps TRBD1 as D (6 bases). Germline V gene lookup returns CDR1 LNHNV and CDR2 YYDKDF (reference sequence). Deletions cut 0 bases from V and 7 bases from J, with 13 bases between. The CDR3 is 15 residues long. The CDR3 reads CATSRDWGLGQPQHF. CDR3 bases: TGTGCCACCAGCAGAGATTGGGGGCTCGGCCAGCCCCAGCATTTT.

CDR3 region: CASSHTSGSYEQYF. DNA of the CDR3: TGTGCCAGCAGTCATACTAGCGGCTCCTACGAGCAGTACTTC. The chain has TRBV6-2 or TRBV6-3 and TRBJ2-7; TRBD2 matches at 8 bases. V was pared by 5 bases and J by 0 bases, with 3 bases of the junction left unmatched. Germline V gene sequence: CDR1 MNHEY, CDR2 SVGEGT. CDR3 length equals 14 residues.

This chain connects TRBV7-6 to TRBJ2-2; D is perhaps TRBD1 (5 bases). The CDR3 length is 15 residues. The germline V gene encodes CDR1 SGHVS and CDR2 FNYEAQ. V lost 5 bases and J lost 4, with 14 bases in between. The CDR3 is CASSPTTVTTGELFF. The DNA of the CDR3 is TGTGCCAGCAGCCCGACGACAGTTACCACCGGGGAGCTGTTTTTT.

V gene TRBV6-6 combines with J gene TRBJ1-1, with TRBD1 as a possible D gene (5 bases). The V and J ends lost 2 bases and 0 bases respectively, with 10 bases between them. Looked up from germline, CDR1 is MNHNY and CDR2 is SVGAGI (reference sequence). The CDR3 has 15 amino acids. CDR3 amino acids: CASSYQGVVNTEAFF. The DNA of the CDR3 is TGTGCCAGCAGTTACCAAGGGGTGGTGAACACTGAAGCTTTCTTT.

CDR3 protein: CASSQEGHYNEQFF. The CDR3 DNA follows: TGTGCCAGCAGCCAAGAAGGGCACTACAATGAGCAGTTCTTC. The chain employs TRBV14 and TRBJ2-1; D is uncertain. Looked up from germline, CDR1 is SGHDN and CDR2 is FVKESK. The CDR3 runs 14 residues. V lost 0 bases and J lost 3, with 6 bases in between.

The J gene is TRBJ2-1, the V gene TRBV5-6; a weak D match, TRBD1 (6 bases). V lost 2 bases and J lost 8, with 17 bases in between. The CDR3 is 15 residues long. Germline lookup yields CDR1 SGHDT and CDR2 YYEEEE. In nucleotides, the CDR3 is TGTGCCAGCAGCTTTCAGGACAGACCTTACGATGAGCAGTTCTTC. Its protein is CASSFQDRPYDEQFF.

V is TRBV28 and J is TRBJ2-5; 10 bases map to TRBD2. The CDR3 is 15 amino acids. Germline V gene sequence: CDR1 MDHEN, CDR2 SYDVKM. Trimming cost V 6 bases and J 4 bases; bases outside gene matches: 8. Here the CDR3 DNA reads TGTGCCAGCAGCTCCGGGACTAGCGTCGGAGAGACCCAGTACTTC. This codes for CASSSGTSVGETQYF. Filled out from reference TRBV28 and TRBJ2-5, the complete variable domain reads DVKVTQSSRYLVKRTGEKVFLECVQDMDHENMFWYRQDPGLGLRLIYFSYDVKMKEKGDIPEGYSVSREKKERFSLILESASTNQTSMYLCASSSGTSVGETQYFGPGTRLLVL.

The J gene is TRBJ2-2, the V gene TRBV28; TRBD2 agrees at 12 bases. Germline V lookup: CDR1 MDHEN, CDR2 SYDVKM. The V gene end was trimmed by 3 bases and the J gene end by 5 bases; junction bases not matched to a gene: 10. The CDR3 runs 18 residues. This chain's CDR3 is CASSFILAGGPRTGELFF. CDR3 nucleotides: TGTGCCAGCAGTTTCATCCTAGCGGGAGGGCCCCGGACCGGGGAGCTGTTTTTT.

CDR3 loop: CASSTPYPSGEFHEQFF. The CDR3 nucleotides read TGTGCCAGTAGTACCCCCTATCCTAGCGGAGAGTTCCATGAGCAGTTCTTC. The chain has TRBV19 and TRBJ2-1; 7 positions match TRBD2. V trimming: 4 bases; J trimming: 8 bases; junction bases outside the gene matches: 17. CDR3 length equals 17 residues. Looked up from germline, CDR1 is LNHDA and CDR2 is SQIVND (reference sequence).

This chain links TRBV18 with TRBJ1-2; 8 positions match TRBD1. The germline V gene has CDR1 KGHSH and CDR2 LQKENI. The CDR3 runs to 17 residues. After removal of 3 bases from V and 3 bases from J, the junction contained 12 bases not matched to a gene. The CDR3 bases are TGTGCCAGCTCACCCACCGGGACAGGAGGCCGGTACTATGGCTACACCTTC. Its protein is CASSPTGTGGRYYGYTF. Full variable domain (rest looked up from reference TRBV18 and TRBJ1-2): NAGVMQNPRHLVRRRGQEARLRCSPMKGHSHVYWYRQLPEEGLKFMVYLQKENIIDESGMPKERFSAEFPKEGPSILRIQQVVRGDSAAYFCASSPTGTGGRYYGYTFGSGTRLTVV.

This clone was counted a single time. V is TRBV18 and J is TRBJ1-5, with 9 bases identical to TRBD1. Germline V gives CDR1 KGHSH, CDR2 LQKENI. Unmatched junction bases numbered 3, after V lost 3 bases and J lost 3 bases. CDR3 length: 15 amino acids. CDR3: CASSPGTGHNQPQHF. CDR3 DNA sequence: TGTGCCAGCTCACCCGGGACAGGGCACAATCAGCCCCAGCATTTT.

The chain employs TRBV28 and TRBJ1-2; D gene ambiguous. Germline loops: CDR1 MDHEN, CDR2 SYDVKM. V dropped 2 bases and J dropped 7 bases, with 11 bases sitting between them. The CDR3 runs 13 residues. CDR3 sequence: CASSLAPRIGYTF. CDR3 in DNA: TGTGCCAGCAGTTTAGCCCCGCGGATTGGCTACACCTTC.

The V and J genes are TRBV19 and TRBJ2-7; 7 positions agree with TRBD2. V gave up 4 bases and J gave up 4 bases; unmatched junction bases: 10. Germline V CDR1 and CDR2: LNHDA, SQIVND (reference sequence). This CDR3 has 15 amino acids. The CDR3 here is CASSTPLGGSYEQYF. The CDR3 bases are TGTGCCAGTAGTACCCCTCTCGGGGGGTCGTACGAGCAGTACTTC.

This chain connects TRBV3-1 (or the pseudogene TRBV3-2) to TRBJ2-4, with D tentatively TRBD1 (5 bases). CDR1 is LGHDT and CDR2 is YNNKEL in the germline V gene (reference sequence). The CDR3 contains 15 residues. Trimming left V 4 bases short and J 3 bases short, with 13 bases between. CDR3 residues: CASSPPQGVKNIQYF. CDR3 nucleotides: TGTGCCAGCAGCCCTCCCCAGGGCGTCAAAAACATTCAGTACTTC.

The chain is built from TRBV7-9 and TRBJ2-1; D might be TRBD2 (6 bases). This CDR3 region has 17 residues. Trimming took off 2 bases at V and 3 bases at J, with 17 bases between the two ends. The germline gives CDR1 SEHNR, CDR2 FQNEAQ (reference sequence). The DNA of the CDR3 is TGTGCCAGCAGCTTATACCCCGGGGCTAGCGTCTACAATGAGCAGTTCTTC. It encodes CASSLYPGASVYNEQFF.

The chain recombines TRBV28 with TRBJ2-7; tentatively, D is TRBD1 (6 bases). The germline V gene has CDR1 MDHEN and CDR2 SYDVKM. This CDR3 is built from 15 residues. V lost 5 bases and J 0 bases, leaving 14 bases between the germline ends. CDR3 sequence reads: CASSPGQGFSYEQYF. The CDR3 coding sequence is TGTGCCAGCAGTCCAGGGCAGGGGTTCTCCTACGAGCAGTACTTC.

The DNA of the CDR3 is TGCAGTCCAACAGATACGCAGTATTTT. Encoded protein: CSPTDTQYF. The gene calls are TRBV20-1 and TRBJ2-3; no reliable D call. The CDR3 covers 9 residues. Germline assignment: CDR1 DFQATT and CDR2 SNEGSKA (reference sequence). The germline V and J ends were trimmed by 8 bases and 3 bases, with 3 bases remaining between them.

J is TRBJ2-3 and V is TRBV7-2; 10 bases match TRBD1. The V and J ends lost 9 bases and 5 bases, in that order; junction bases with no gene match: 5. The germline V gene has CDR1 SGHTA and CDR2 FQGNSA. The CDR3 spans 13 residues. Here the CDR3 reads CASRTGGGDTQYF. CDR3 nucleotide sequence: TGTGCCAGTCGGACAGGGGGTGGAGATACGCAGTATTTT. The full variable domain, with the rest looked up from reference TRBV7-2 and TRBJ2-3, is GAGVSQSPSNKVTEKGKDVELRCDPISGHTALYWYRQSLGQGLEFLIYFQGNSAPDKSGLPSDRFSAERTGGSVSTLTIQRTQQEDSAVYLCASRTGGGDTQYFGPGTRLTVL.

For the CDR3, the DNA is TGCGCCAGCAGCCAAAGTAGGGGTTACACAGATACGCAGTATTTT. Its translation is CASSQSRGYTDTQYF. The chain links TRBV4-3 to TRBJ2-3; weak D call: TRBD1 (5 bases). Germline CDR1 and CDR2: LGHNA and YSLEER. The germline V and J ends were trimmed by 2 bases and 2 bases, with 11 bases remaining between them. The CDR3 totals 15 residues.

The V call is TRBV5-1, the J call TRBJ2-1; TRBD2 aligns across 12 bases. The CDR3 is made up of 17 amino acids. Trimming at V came to 4 bases and at J to 0 bases, leaving 5 bases not matched to a gene. The germline V gene encodes CDR1 SGHRS and CDR2 YFSETQ. CDR3 nucleotide sequence: TGCGCCAGCAGCCGACTAGCGGGAGACATCTCCTACAATGAGCAGTTCTTC. This codes for CASSRLAGDISYNEQFF.

The CDR3 DNA follows: TGTGCCAGCAGTTTAGGGCCCCGTAGTGGGCAGTACTTC. Protein: CASSLGPRSGQYF. This chain links TRBV27 with TRBJ2-7; D unresolved. The CDR3 sequence is 13 residues long. Trimming took 2 bases from V and 9 from J, leaving 14 bases between them. Germline V CDR1 and CDR2: MNHEY, SMNVEV (reference sequence).

This clone came up once. The V and J genes are TRBV4-2 and TRBJ2-7, with 8 bases that match TRBD2. The V gene end was trimmed by 1 base and the J gene end by 6 bases; junction bases not matched to a gene: 11. The CDR3 spans 16 residues. Germline V gives CDR1 LGHNA, CDR2 YNFKEQ. The CDR3 loop is CASSQVAGTRIGEQYF. The CDR3 DNA sequence: TGTGCCAGCAGCCAAGTCGCGGGGACTAGAATTGGCGAGCAGTACTTC.